Below, 24 T cell receptor beta chains from the same sample are listed, as sequenced in a study of blood T cell repertoires in COVID-19. This table comes from immunoSEQ multiplex PCR, and its TCRdb copy is limited to in-frame clones, with some not included. This sample carries 35,000 to 45,000 clones, over 65% of them seen once, and the ten largest clones take roughly 2%. The sequencing input was peripheral blood. The receptors originated from a man aged 60 to 69 with active COVID-19.

The chain combines TRBV21-1 with TRBJ2-5; the table's D call of TRBD1 was not tested on the DNA. TRBV21-1 is given as a pseudogene. The CDR3 is 16 amino acids. The CDR3 DNA reads TGTGCCAGCAGCAAAGAGCTGGGACAGCTCATCGGGTCCCAGTACTTC. This translates into CASSKELGQLIGSQYF.

The chain is built from TRBV5-5 and TRBJ1-5, with a weak D call TRBD1 (5 bases). The CDR3 extends over 15 amino acids. The ends were cut back, 0 bases at V and 2 bases at J, with 9 bases in the middle. Germline CDR1 is SGHKS and CDR2 is YYEKEE (reference sequence). CDR3 protein: CASSLVGVGNQPQHF. The CDR3, as DNA: TGTGCCAGCAGCTTGGTAGGGGTAGGCAATCAGCCCCAGCATTTT.

This chain uses TRBV10-3 with TRBJ2-7; 8 bases are a match to TRBD1. This CDR3 has 14 amino acids. The germline V gene encodes CDR1 ENHRY and CDR2 SYGVKD. V lost 6 bases to trimming and J lost 2 bases; unmatched junction nucleotides: 6. The CDR3 here is CAISRTGTTYEQYF. In nucleotides, the CDR3 is TGTGCCATCAGCCGGACAGGGACCACCTACGAGCAGTACTTC.

This chain joins TRBV7-2 and TRBJ2-1; D ambiguous. Germline values: CDR1 SGHTA, CDR2 FQGNSA. The CDR3 runs 13 residues. V was clipped by 1 base and J by 5 bases, with 6 bases between them. CDR3 bases: TGTGCCAGCAGCTTAGTGGCTGACAATGAGCAGTTCTTC. The encoded protein is CASSLVADNEQFF.

This rearrangement joins TRBV9 to TRBJ1-6, with 11 bases aligning to TRBD1. The junction had 6 bases not matched to a gene; V was cut back by 3 bases and J by 10 bases. The CDR3 is 15 residues long. Per germline, CDR1 SGDLS and CDR2 YYNGEE. CDR3 sequence (DNA): TGTGCCAGCAGCGGGGGACAGGGGGTAGGGTCACCCCTCCACTTT. Translating it yields CASSGGQGVGSPLHF.

A few counts support this clone. The chain is built from TRBV3-1 (or the pseudogene TRBV3-2) and TRBJ1-3; 7 nucleotides match TRBD1. The junction had 3 bases not matched to a gene; V was cut back by 0 bases and J by 4 bases. Germline V gives CDR1 LGHDT, CDR2 YNNKEL (reference sequence). This CDR3 spans 15 amino acids. The CDR3 DNA reads as TGTGCCAGCAGCCAAGAGACAGGGCGGGGAAACACCATATATTTT. Amino acids: CASSQETGRGNTIYF.

The chain couples TRBV28 to TRBJ1-5; tentatively, D is TRBD1 (5 bases). CDR1 and CDR2 from the germline V gene are MDHEN and SYDVKM. V was clipped by 1 base and J by 2 bases, with 12 bases between them. This CDR3 is built from 16 residues. The CDR3 DNA reads as TGTGCCAGCAGTTTATCCGGGACTATGGGCAATCAGCCCCAGCATTTT. It specifies CASSLSGTMGNQPQHF.

The chain has TRBV30 and TRBJ1-3; D not resolved. CDR1 and CDR2 (germline): GTSNPN, SVGIG (reference sequence). V was clipped by 2 bases and J by 4 bases, with 9 bases between them. This CDR3 has 13 residues. The CDR3 is CAWSTGEGNTIYF. In DNA, the CDR3 is TGTGCCTGGAGTACGGGAGAGGGAAACACCATATATTTT.

The chain uses TRBV11-3 and TRBJ2-7; unclear D gene. The V end lost 7 bases, the J end lost 2 bases, and 15 bases lay between the germline ends. Germline V gene sequence: CDR1 SGHNT, CDR2 YENEEA. The CDR3 has 14 amino acids. CDR3 amino acids: CASTPRPKAYEQYF. As DNA, the CDR3 is TGTGCCAGCACCCCGCGCCCAAAAGCCTACGAGCAGTACTTC.

This clone was seen a single time. V is TRBV27 and J is TRBJ2-2, with TRBD2 matching over 11 bases. Germline V gene sequence: CDR1 MNHEY, CDR2 SMNVEV (reference sequence). The trim removed 2 bases at V and 4 bases at J, leaving 9 bases unmatched. The CDR3 totals 18 residues. The chain's CDR3 is CASSLRLLAGAGTGELFF. The CDR3 DNA sequence: TGTGCCAGCAGTTTACGCCTACTAGCGGGAGCGGGCACCGGGGAGCTGTTTTTT.

This chain links TRBV4-2 with TRBJ2-1; 10 bases fit TRBD2. The CDR3 is 16 amino acids. J was trimmed by 5 bases and V by 0 bases; bases with no gene match: 4. The V gene's germline CDR1 is LGHNA and CDR2 YNFKEQ. In DNA form, the CDR3 reads TGTGCCAGCAGCCAAGACCTAGCGGGAGCGGACAATGAGCAGTTCTTC. Residues: CASSQDLAGADNEQFF.

The chain uses TRBV4-1 and TRBJ2-3; maybe TRBD2 (5 bases). The germline CDR1 and CDR2 sequences are MGHRA and YSYEKL. This CDR3 region has 17 residues. Trimming took 4 bases from V and 0 from J, leaving 17 bases between them. The CDR3 protein is CASSLPLLAVSTDTQYF. CDR3 in DNA: TGCGCCAGCAGCCTCCCACTGCTAGCAGTTAGCACAGATACGCAGTATTTT.

The V and J genes are TRBV7-3 and TRBJ2-3; TRBD2 matches at 8 bases. CDR1 is SGHTA and CDR2 is FQGTGA in the germline V gene. The length of the CDR3 is 15 residues. V was pared by 6 bases and J by 0 bases, with 5 bases of the junction left unmatched. In DNA form, the CDR3 reads TGTGCCAGCAGTCCTAGCGGGCGTAGCACAGATACGCAGTATTTT. Translated: CASSPSGRSTDTQYF.

The chain has TRBV19 and TRBJ2-7; 7 bases line up with TRBD1. CDR1 is LNHDA and CDR2 is SQIVND in the germline V gene (reference sequence). The CDR3 is 14 residues long. The V segment lost 3 bases and the J segment 3 bases; nucleotides outside the gene matches: 5. In nucleotides, the CDR3 is TGTGCCAGTAGTATCCGGGACAGCGTCTACGAGCAGTACTTC. It specifies CASSIRDSVYEQYF.

The V gene is TRBV30, the J gene TRBJ1-2; 7 bases map to TRBD1. Germline V CDR1 and CDR2: GTSNPN, SVGIG (reference sequence). The CDR3 is 15 residues long. Trimming took 3 bases from V and 4 from J; bases not matched to a gene: 11. In DNA, the CDR3 is TGTGCCTGGAGCCTAGTGAGACAGGGAGGCTATGGCTACACCTTC. Residues: CAWSLVRQGGYGYTF.

V usage is TRBV6-5 and J usage is TRBJ2-1, with 8 bases lining up with TRBD1. CDR3 length equals 13 residues. V dropped 7 bases and J dropped 4; count of bases not matched to a gene: 3. Germline values: CDR1 MNHEY, CDR2 SVGAGI. CDR3 sequence: CASTGQGYNEQFF. In DNA, the CDR3 is TGTGCCAGCACCGGACAGGGTTACAATGAGCAGTTCTTC.

The chain couples TRBV12-3 or TRBV12-4 to TRBJ2-7; D is unresolved. Between the trimmed V and J ends, which lost 1 base and 5 bases, there was a span of 6 bases. The CDR3 is 12 amino acids. Written as DNA, the CDR3 is TGTGCCAGCAGTTTAGATCTCCACGAGCAGTACTTC. This sequence encodes CASSLDLHEQYF.

This chain connects TRBV9 to TRBJ2-7; 7 bases align to TRBD1. V gave up 4 bases and J gave up 3 bases; unmatched junction bases: 13. This CDR3 region has 16 residues. Germline V gene sequence: CDR1 SGDLS, CDR2 YYNGEE. The CDR3 loop reads CASSPRRDSVFYEQYF. The CDR3 DNA is TGTGCCAGCAGCCCGCGCCGGGACAGCGTTTTCTACGAGCAGTACTTC.

The V and J genes are TRBV7-2 and TRBJ2-1, with TRBD2 matching 8 bases. Per germline, CDR1 SGHTA and CDR2 FQGNSA. This CDR3 region has 15 residues. The ends lost 6 bases at V and 3 bases at J; junction bases unmatched: 7. The DNA for the CDR3 is TGTGCCAGCAGGCTTACCGGGACTAGCTACAATGAGCAGTTCTTC. It codes for CASRLTGTSYNEQFF.

The V call is TRBV5-5, the J call TRBJ1-5; a weak D match, TRBD1 (5 bases). Between the trimmed V and J ends, which lost 4 bases and 7 bases, there was a span of 21 bases. The CDR3 contains 16 residues. CDR1 and CDR2 from the germline V gene are SGHKS and YYEKEE (reference sequence). The CDR3, as DNA: TGTGCCAGCAGCCGTACTTACAGGAATGGAGCGCAGCCCCAGCATTTT. Its translation: CASSRTYRNGAQPQHF.

The V and J genes are TRBV28 and TRBJ2-5; TRBD2 matches at 8 bases. The CDR3 totals 14 residues. V lost 4 bases to trimming and J lost 5 bases; unmatched junction nucleotides: 6. Germline V gene lookup returns CDR1 MDHEN and CDR2 SYDVKM. CDR3 in DNA: TGTGCCAGCAGTTCGAGCGGGAGAGGGGAGACCCAGTACTTC. The encoded protein is CASSSSGRGETQYF.

This sequence joins TRBV6-4 and TRBJ1-6; unclear D gene. Between the trimmed V and J ends, which lost 7 bases and 7 bases, there was a span of 14 bases. From germline, CDR1 is MRHNA and CDR2 SNTAGT. The CDR3 runs to 14 residues. The CDR3 DNA reads as TGTGCCAGCACCCCGTCCCCAGGAAATTCACCCCTCCACTTT. Translated, it gives CASTPSPGNSPLHF.

The J gene is TRBJ1-2, the V gene TRBV11-2; 7 positions agree with TRBD1. Germline V gene sequence: CDR1 SGHAT, CDR2 FQNNGV. Losses at the gene ends were 5 bases for V and 3 bases for J; bases not matched to a gene: 9. The CDR3 covers 15 residues. The CDR3 is CASSLLTGEHYGYTF. CDR3 in DNA: TGTGCCAGCAGCCTTCTAACAGGGGAGCACTATGGCTACACCTTC.

This chain connects TRBV6-5 to TRBJ2-7; 7 nucleotides align to TRBD1. Trimming at V came to 9 bases and at J to 5 bases, leaving 10 bases not matched to a gene. Germline V gene lookup returns CDR1 MNHEY and CDR2 SVGAGI. There are 13 residues in the CDR3. Here the CDR3 DNA reads TGTGCCAGGCGCCACCTCGACAGGGACGAGCAGTACTTC. Protein product: CARRHLDRDEQYF.